The rows below give T cell receptor beta chains drawn from one sample of a study of TIL therapy for anti-PD-1-resistant metastatic lung cancer. Clones were read by immunoSEQ multiplex PCR, and TCRdb kept only the in-frame ones, dropping some. Counted here are under 15,000 clones, 80% occurring once; the ten biggest clones make up around 10%. The sample here was blood, taken at baseline. The receptors stem from a person between 30 and 79 years old with non-small cell lung cancer. Both conserved end residues are part of each CDR3. Fields, in order: V gene, clone size, J gene, D gene, CDR3 length, CDR3 DNA, CDR3 protein. The D gene is left open where the match is weak. Clone size is given for some rows only: seen once, a few or many times, or a class if the clone is expanded.

>TRBV7-2|NA|TRBJ1-1|TRBD1|15
TGTGCCAGCAGCTATTGGACAGGGATGGCGGGGGAAGCTTTCTTT
CASSYWTGMAGEAFF
>TRBV7-9|NA|TRBJ2-3|NA|14
TGTGCCAGCATAGAGTTGTCGGGCACAGATACGCAGTATTTT
CASIELSGTDTQYF
>TRBV11-2|NA|TRBJ2-7|TRBD1|16
TGTGCCAGCAGCCCCTTGATGGGACAGTTCTACTACGAGCAGTACTTC
CASSPLMGQFYYEQYF
>TRBV28|once|TRBJ2-7|NA|15
TGTGCCAGCAGTTTAGGAGGGGATCTCTCCTACGAGCAGTACTTC
CASSLGGDLSYEQYF
>TRBV29-1|NA|TRBJ1-1|TRBD1|12
TGCAGCGTTGAACAGCAGGGGGGTGAAGCTTTCTTT
CSVEQQGGEAFF
>TRBV6-1|NA|TRBJ2-5|TRBD2|14
TGTGCCAGCTTAAAAAGCGGGAGCGTGGAGACCCAGTACTTC
CASLKSGSVETQYF
>TRBV6-6|NA|TRBJ2-3|NA|15
TGTGCCAGCAGTTACACGCACCCTAGCACAGATACGCAGTATTTT
CASSYTHPSTDTQYF
>TRBV6-5|NA|TRBJ2-2|NA|13
TGTGCCAGCAGTTACACCCCCACAGGGAGTCGGTTTTTT
CASSYTPTGSRFF
>TRBV6-6|NA|TRBJ2-7|NA|11
TGTGCCAGCAGTTACGATTACGAGCAGTACTTC
CASSYDYEQYF
>TRBV5-1|NA|TRBJ1-4|NA|15
TGCGCCAGCAGCTTGGGGGGCCCTCCCAATGAAAAACTGTTTTTT
CASSLGGPPNEKLFF
>TRBV5-4|NA|TRBJ1-6|NA|15
TGTGCCAGCAGCGACGAAGTTGATTATAATTCACCCCTCCACTTT
CASSDEVDYNSPLHF
>TRBV15|NA|TRBJ2-3|TRBD2|14
TGTGCCACCAGTCGGAGCGGGAGTCTTGATACGCAGTATTTT
CATSRSGSLDTQYF
>TRBV27|NA|TRBJ2-7|TRBD1|14
TGTGCCAGCAGTGGGACAGGGATTATTTACGAGCAGTACTTC
CASSGTGIIYEQYF
>TRBV10-3|NA|TRBJ2-7|TRBD1|14
TGTGCCGTCCAGGCATGGGACAGGGCACACGAGCAGTACTTC
CAVQAWDRAHEQYF
>TRBV5-1|NA|TRBJ2-7|NA|15
TGCGCCAGCAGGGTGGAGGGTGGACATTACTACGAGCAGTACTTC
CASRVEGGHYYEQYF
>TRBV18|once|TRBJ2-1|TRBD1|16
TGTGCCAGCTCAGCAATACCCCGGACAGGGGGAAATGAGCAGTTCTTC
CASSAIPRTGGNEQFF
>TRBV29-1|NA|TRBJ1-1|NA|12
TGCAGCGCAGTGGACATGAACACTGAAGCTTTCTTT
CSAVDMNTEAFF
>TRBV6-1|NA|TRBJ2-2|NA|11
TGTGCCAGTGAGAACACCGGGGAGCTGTTTTTT
CASENTGELFF
>TRBV5-1|NA|TRBJ2-1|TRBD2|14
TGCGCCAGCAGCGGAACTAGCGTTCGCAATGAGCAGTTCTTC
CASSGTSVRNEQFF
>TRBV6-6|NA|TRBJ1-1|NA|13
TGTGCCAGCAAGTCTGGGGTGGGCACTGAAGCTTTCTTT
CASKSGVGTEAFF
>TRBV7-1|NA|TRBJ2-7|NA|13
TGTGCCAGCAGCCCCCGTGGGCCTGACGAGCAGTACTTC
CASSPRGPDEQYF
>TRBV7-2|NA|TRBJ1-2|NA|13
TGTGCCAGCAGCTTAAGCCCACAGGATGGCTACACCTTC
CASSLSPQDGYTF
>TRBV2|NA|TRBJ2-5|TRBD2|14
TGTGCCAGCAGGAACGGACTAGCGGAAGAGACCCAGTACTTC
CASRNGLAEETQYF
>TRBV25-1|NA|TRBJ2-7|TRBD1|15
TGTGCCAGCAGTGTGGGGACAGGGGTTCTCTACGAGCAGTACTTC
CASSVGTGVLYEQYF